This T cell receptor beta chain derives from a study of long-term antiretroviral therapy in people with HIV. CDR1 and CDR2 from the germline V gene are SGHAT and FQNNGV. This CDR3 is 13 amino acids long. The V and J ends lost 8 bases and 4 bases respectively, with 12 bases between them. Study-wide results and caveats: The study found narrower CDR3 length ranges in HIV repertoires than in controls.

immunoSEQ v3.0 was run at survey level. The protocol was immunoSEQ multiplex PCR, while the TCRdb copy is restricted to in-frame clones and leaves out a portion. This sample has some 31,000 clones; roughly 96% occur once, and the top ten carry approximately 8.8%. A remark on this clone: Its antigen is not known.

The TCR originated in a man younger than 40 with HIV. The chain uses TRBV11-2 and TRBJ1-5, with D hard to call. Sample: unsorted PBMCs, taken 5.3 years after starting antiretroviral therapy. CDR3 nucleotides: TGTGCCAGCCCCCCGCGGGGTAATCAGCCCCAGCATTTT. Its translation: CASPPRGNQPQHF.